Each of the 27 T cell receptor beta chains below was sequenced from the same sample in a study of cytomegalovirus exposure and HLA in healthy donors. The PCR contained 60 Vbeta and 13 Jbeta primers. The protocol was immunoSEQ multiplex PCR, while the TCRdb copy is restricted to in-frame clones and leaves out a portion. The repertoire holds around 91,000 clones, with approximately 88% as singletons. Sequenced input: PBMCs. The receptors were sampled from a man between 18 and 29 years old in good health and CMV-seronegative.

This chain joins TRBV11-2 and TRBJ1-1; 8 bases agree with TRBD1. V shed 4 bases and J 0 bases; nucleotides not matched to a gene: 7. This CDR3 region has 16 residues. Germline V gene sequence: CDR1 SGHAT, CDR2 FQNNGV. CDR3 sequence reads: CASSSRTGSLNTEAFF. The CDR3 nucleotides are TGTGCCAGCAGCTCCCGGACAGGGTCCTTGAACACTGAAGCTTTCTTT.

The chain couples TRBV14 to TRBJ2-7; D call uncertain. This CDR3 contains 14 residues. Germline assignment: CDR1 SGHDN and CDR2 FVKESK. V was cut by 1 base and J by 1 base, with 8 bases left in between. For the CDR3, the DNA is TGTGCCAGCAGCCAAGGGCAGGCTTCCTACGAGCAGTACTTC. It codes for CASSQGQASYEQYF.

This clone was recorded once. The J gene is TRBJ2-3, the V gene TRBV9; D is undetermined. Germline lookup yields CDR1 SGDLS and CDR2 YYNGEE. V lost 0 bases and J lost 6, with 11 bases in between. This CDR3 contains 14 residues. CDR3 bases: TGTGCCAGCAGCGTAGACGGCGGTCGTGATACGCAGTATTTT. Its translation: CASSVDGGRDTQYF.

V is TRBV28 and J is TRBJ1-2; TRBD1 might be the D (5 bases). Germline V gene lookup returns CDR1 MDHEN and CDR2 SYDVKM. The CDR3 totals 15 residues. V dropped 10 bases and J dropped 6 bases, with 24 bases sitting between them. CDR3 protein: CATRQKGWEGNGYTF. In DNA, the CDR3 is TGTGCCACCCGACAGAAAGGTTGGGAGGGGAATGGCTACACCTTC.

V and J are TRBV6-6 and TRBJ2-1, with 12 bases fitting TRBD2. CDR1 and CDR2 from the germline V gene are MNHNY and SVGAGI (reference sequence). The CDR3 is 16 residues long. After removal of 2 bases from V and 5 bases from J, the junction contained 4 bases not matched to a gene. The CDR3 DNA reads as TGTGCCAGCAGTTACAGGACTAGCGGGGTGAACAATGAGCAGTTCTTC. It codes for CASSYRTSGVNNEQFF.

This rearrangement joins TRBV15 to TRBJ1-4; possible D gene TRBD1, 6 bases. Germline CDR1 LNHNV, CDR2 YYDKDF (reference sequence). V lost 0 bases and J lost 3, with 11 bases in between. CDR3 length: 16 residues. For the CDR3, the DNA is TGTGCCACCAGCAGAGATTTCAGGGGAGCTAATGAAAAACTGTTTTTT. Encoded protein: CATSRDFRGANEKLFF.

This clone was counted a single time. CDR3 loop: CASSSSGQIMNQLFF. The CDR3 nucleotides are TGTGCCAGCAGCTCGAGCGGGCAGATAATGAACCAACTGTTTTTT. The chain couples TRBV7-9 to TRBJ1-4, with unresolved D. Deletions cut 4 bases from V and 12 bases from J, with 21 bases between. The germline CDR1 and CDR2 sequences are SEHNR and FQNEAQ (reference sequence). The CDR3 contains 15 residues.

The chain couples TRBV6-1 to TRBJ2-3; TRBD2 matches at 9 bases. Unmatched junction bases numbered 4, after V lost 2 bases and J lost 4 bases. Germline CDR1 MNHNS, CDR2 SASEGT. The CDR3 is 15 residues long. Here the CDR3 DNA reads TGTGCCAGCAGTGAAATCTTAGCGGGAGCAGATACGCAGTATTTT. Residues: CASSEILAGADTQYF.

This sequence joins TRBV11-3 and TRBJ1-1; 7 bases line up with TRBD1. Losses at the gene ends were 1 base for V and 7 bases for J; bases not matched to a gene: 9. This CDR3 is 15 amino acids long. Germline assignment: CDR1 SGHNT and CDR2 YENEEA. The CDR3 is CASSLGRPGGSEAFF. CDR3 bases: TGTGCCAGCAGCTTAGGAAGGCCAGGGGGGAGTGAAGCTTTCTTT.

This chain links TRBV5-4 with TRBJ1-1, with 7 bases matching TRBD1. Germline lookup yields CDR1 SGHNT and CDR2 YYREEE (reference sequence). The V segment lost 3 bases and the J segment 11 bases; nucleotides outside the gene matches: 7. The CDR3 runs 12 residues. CDR3 residues: CASSSPGQYAFF. The DNA of the CDR3 is TGTGCCAGCAGCTCACCGGGACAGTATGCTTTCTTT.

The chain joins TRBV14 to TRBJ2-7; the match to TRBD2 covers 8 bases. The ends lost 1 base at V and 5 bases at J; junction bases unmatched: 7. The CDR3 is 15 residues long. Germline V gene data show CDR1 as SGHDN and CDR2 as FVKESK. CDR3 coding DNA: TGTGCCAGCAGCCAAGTCAATAGCGGGACCCACGAGCAGTACTTC. Translating it yields CASSQVNSGTHEQYF.

The CDR3 protein is CASSIGTANYGYTF. The CDR3 DNA follows: TGTGCCAGTAGTATAGGGACAGCTAACTATGGCTACACCTTC. The chain joins TRBV19 to TRBJ1-2; a weak D match, TRBD1 (6 bases). The V and J ends lost 1 base and 0 bases respectively, with 6 bases between them. Per germline, CDR1 LNHDA and CDR2 SQIVND (reference sequence). The CDR3 loop spans 14 amino acids.

This chain connects TRBV14 to TRBJ1-1; TRBD1 might be the D (5 bases). This CDR3 has 12 residues. Looked up from germline, CDR1 is SGHDN and CDR2 is FVKESK. Trimming pared 3 bases from V and 9 bases from J, leaving 11 bases between. The chain's CDR3 is CASSQQGLKAFF. CDR3 nucleotides: TGTGCCAGCAGCCAGCAGGGTCTTAAAGCTTTCTTT.

The chain is built from TRBV27 and TRBJ1-3, with D unresolved. CDR3 length: 12 residues. Germline-derived CDR1 and CDR2 are MNHEY and SMNVEV (reference sequence). V was trimmed by 9 bases and J by 0 bases, leaving 6 bases between them. This CDR3 is CARGLSGNTIYF. The CDR3 region has the DNA TGTGCCAGGGGCCTCTCTGGAAACACCATATATTTT.

The V call is TRBV7-9, the J call TRBJ1-5; no clear D gene. V lost 5 bases to trimming and J lost 2 bases, with 13 bases between them. Looked up from germline, CDR1 is SEHNR and CDR2 is FQNEAQ (reference sequence). The CDR3 runs 15 residues. The chain's CDR3 is CASSRGEVRNQPQHF. CDR3 DNA sequence: TGTGCCAGCAGCCGCGGGGAGGTCCGCAATCAGCCCCAGCATTTT.

This chain uses TRBV10-3 with TRBJ2-5, with 7 nucleotides matching TRBD1. Germline CDR1 is ENHRY and CDR2 is SYGVKD. Trimming removed 6 bases from V and 0 bases from J; junction bases left unmatched: 7. The CDR3 runs to 15 residues. CDR3 in amino acids: CAIRQGQTYQETQYF. In DNA, the CDR3 is TGTGCCATCAGACAGGGGCAGACTTACCAAGAGACCCAGTACTTC.

The chain has TRBV5-4 and TRBJ2-1, with TRBD2 matching 8 bases. J lost 3 bases, V lost 4 bases, and 9 bases had no gene match. The CDR3 spans 16 residues. The germline gives CDR1 SGHNT, CDR2 YYREEE (reference sequence). CDR3 sequence reads: CASSGPGTRDYNEQFF. CDR3 nucleotide sequence: TGTGCCAGCAGCGGACCCGGGACTAGGGACTACAATGAGCAGTTCTTC.

The chain links TRBV6-1 to TRBJ1-5, with 11 bases matching TRBD1. The J segment lost 3 bases and the V segment lost 2 bases, leaving 6 bases of the junction unmatched. CDR3 length: 17 amino acids. CDR1 is MNHNS, CDR2 SASEGT, per germline. The CDR3 DNA is TGTGCCAGCAGTGAATGGGGGACAGGGGGGCCCAATCAGCCCCAGCATTTT. It specifies CASSEWGTGGPNQPQHF.

The genes are TRBV7-3 and TRBJ2-3, with D unresolved. Germline assignment: CDR1 SGHTA and CDR2 FQGTGA. The CDR3 spans 15 residues. V was cut by 1 base and J by 0 bases, with 8 bases left in between. The DNA for the CDR3 is TGTGCCAGCAGCTTAATCGTGGCTAGCACAGATACGCAGTATTTT. Translation: CASSLIVASTDTQYF.

J is TRBJ1-5 and V is TRBV27, with 12 bases fitting TRBD1. The CDR3 loop spans 15 amino acids. Germline CDR1 reads MNHEY; CDR2 reads SMNVEV (reference sequence). Trimming cost V 6 bases and J 5 bases; bases outside gene matches: 5. Here the CDR3 DNA reads TGTGCCAGCAGGGAGGGACAGGGGGCTTATCAGCCCCAGCATTTT. This encodes CASREGQGAYQPQHF.

This clone was observed a handful of times. This chain links TRBV19 with TRBJ1-4, with D possibly TRBD1 on 6 matching bases. Germline CDR1 LNHDA, CDR2 SQIVND (reference sequence). The CDR3 extends over 16 amino acids. V was trimmed by 5 bases and J by 5 bases, leaving 18 bases between them. This CDR3 is CASSYRAGGGNEKLFF. CDR3 sequence (DNA): TGTGCCAGTAGTTACAGGGCGGGAGGGGGAAATGAAAAACTGTTTTTT. Full variable domain (rest looked up from reference TRBV19 and TRBJ1-4): DGGITQSPKYLFRKEGQNVTLSCEQNLNHDAMYWYRQDPGQGLRLIYYSQIVNDFQKGDIAEGYSVSREKKESFPLTVTSAQKNPTAFYLCASSYRAGGGNEKLFFGSGTQLSVL.

This clone was picked up a small number of times. The chain links TRBV2 to TRBJ2-7, with 8 positions matching TRBD1. From germline, CDR1 is SNHLY and CDR2 FYNNEI. J gave up 7 bases and V 7 bases, and 15 bases lay outside the gene matches. The CDR3 runs to 15 residues. The CDR3 DNA is TGTGCCAGCACCCGAGTCGGGCAGGGGGCTCGTGAGCAGTACTTC. Its translation is CASTRVGQGAREQYF.

The CDR3 nucleotides are TGTGCCAGCAGCAGGCGGGGACAGGTGGGGTTGGGCACTGAAGCTTTCTTT. Translating it yields CASSRRGQVGLGTEAFF. V usage is TRBV9 and J usage is TRBJ1-1; the match to TRBD1 covers 8 bases. Germline V CDR1 and CDR2: SGDLS, YYNGEE. The CDR3 is made up of 17 amino acids. V lost 4 bases and J lost 4; bases outside the gene matches: 15.

The rearrangement links TRBV19 to TRBJ2-2; 8 nucleotides match TRBD1. CDR3 size: 16 residues. Trimming took 4 bases from V and 2 from J; bases not matched to a gene: 6. CDR1 and CDR2 (germline): LNHDA, SQIVND (reference sequence). The CDR3 nucleotides are TGTGCCAGTAGTACTAGGACAGGGTTAAACACCGGGGAGCTGTTTTTT. As protein: CASSTRTGLNTGELFF. The whole variable domain, filled in from reference TRBV19 and TRBJ2-2, reads DGGITQSPKYLFRKEGQNVTLSCEQNLNHDAMYWYRQDPGQGLRLIYYSQIVNDFQKGDIAEGYSVSREKKESFPLTVTSAQKNPTAFYLCASSTRTGLNTGELFFGEGSRLTVL.

The J gene is TRBJ2-7, the V gene TRBV9, with 10 nucleotides matching TRBD2. V was pared by 3 bases and J by 5 bases, with 5 bases of the junction left unmatched. Germline V CDR1 and CDR2: SGDLS, YYNGEE. The CDR3 length is 14 residues. The CDR3 DNA is TGTGCCAGCAGCGATGGGACTAGCGAAGACGAGCAGTACTTC. It is translated as CASSDGTSEDEQYF.

This chain connects TRBV29-1 to TRBJ1-1; D might be TRBD1 (5 bases). CDR1 is SQVTM, CDR2 ANQGSEA, per germline. V lost 1 base, J lost 5 bases, and 11 bases lay in between. The CDR3 has 13 residues. The CDR3: CSVEVQGGTEAFF. CDR3 bases: TGCAGCGTTGAAGTTCAGGGTGGGACTGAAGCTTTCTTT.

This chain uses TRBV21-1 with TRBJ2-7; the table assigns TRBD2, which was not confirmed against the DNA. TRBV21-1 is a pseudogene locus. There are 11 residues in the CDR3. CDR3 residues: CASSNFYEQYF. The CDR3 DNA is TGTGCCAGCAGCAACTTCTACGAGCAGTACTTC.